Listed below are T cell receptor beta chains from one sample, sequenced in a study of blood T cell repertoires in COVID-19. The repertoire was sequenced with immunoSEQ multiplex PCR; TCRdb's copy has only in-frame clones and lacks some. The repertoire consists of 250,000 to 300,000 clones, with 90% occurring once and the leading ten covering 5.5% to 8%. Sequenced: peripheral blood. These receptor sequences come from a woman aged 50 to 60 with COVID-19, enrolled during active disease. CDR3s include the opening cysteine and the closing phenylalanine or tryptophan. Each record gives: V gene, J gene, D gene, clone size, CDR3 DNA, CDR3 protein. The D gene is left open where the match is weak. Clone size is given for some rows only: seen once, a few or many times, or a class if the clone is expanded.

V gene: TRBV20-1
J gene: TRBJ2-1
D gene: TRBD2
clone size: once
CDR3 DNA: TGCAGTGCTAGTTGGCCTCAGGGGACTAGCTCCTACAATGAGCAGTTCTTC
CDR3 protein: CSASWPQGTSSYNEQFF

V gene: TRBV30
J gene: TRBJ2-2
D gene: -
clone size: -
CDR3 DNA: TGTGCCTGGAGATTGGGGGGTGGGACCGGGGAGCTGTTTTTT
CDR3 protein: CAWRLGGGTGELFF

V gene: TRBV14
J gene: TRBJ2-3
D gene: TRBD2
clone size: -
CDR3 DNA: TGTGCCAGCAGCCCTAAAGCGGGGGCCACAGATACGCAGTATTTT
CDR3 protein: CASSPKAGATDTQYF

V gene: TRBV10-2
J gene: TRBJ1-6
D gene: -
clone size: -
CDR3 DNA: TGCGCCACCTCAGGACTCAGGAGTTCACCCCTCCACTTT
CDR3 protein: CATSGLRSSPLHF

V gene: TRBV5-1
J gene: TRBJ2-5
D gene: TRBD2
clone size: -
CDR3 DNA: TGCGCCAGCAGCGGCTCTGGACTAGCGGGAGAGACCCAGTACTTC
CDR3 protein: CASSGSGLAGETQYF

V gene: TRBV7-9
J gene: TRBJ2-3
D gene: -
clone size: few
CDR3 DNA: TGTGCCAGCAGGACGGGGGTAGATACGCAGTATTTT
CDR3 protein: CASRTGVDTQYF

V gene: TRBV5-1
J gene: TRBJ2-1
D gene: TRBD2
clone size: -
CDR3 DNA: TGCGCCAGCAGCCGAGGGACTAGCGGGAGGACGCGTATTGAGCAGTTCTTC
CDR3 protein: CASSRGTSGRTRIEQFF

V gene: TRBV11-2
J gene: TRBJ2-7
D gene: -
clone size: -
CDR3 DNA: TGTGCCAGCACCCTGTCGGGGTACGAGCAGTACTTC
CDR3 protein: CASTLSGYEQYF

V gene: TRBV4-1
J gene: TRBJ2-5
D gene: TRBD1
clone size: -
CDR3 DNA: TGCGCCAGCAGCCAAGATTCGTCCGGGACAGGCGGAGCCCAAGAGACCCAGTACTTC
CDR3 protein: CASSQDSSGTGGAQETQYF

V gene: TRBV2
J gene: TRBJ2-1
D gene: TRBD2
clone size: -
CDR3 DNA: TGTGCCAGTAGGGACTACGCGGGTTTATACAATGAGCAGTTCTTC
CDR3 protein: CASRDYAGLYNEQFF

V gene: TRBV5-6
J gene: TRBJ2-7
D gene: -
clone size: -
CDR3 DNA: TGTGCCAGCAGCTTGTGGCCAGGGGAGTACGAGCAGTACTTC
CDR3 protein: CASSLWPGEYEQYF

V gene: TRBV12-5
J gene: TRBJ1-2
D gene: TRBD1
clone size: -
CDR3 DNA: TGTGCTAGTGGTTTGGTAGAGGGGGCGGGCTACACCTTC
CDR3 protein: CASGLVEGAGYTF

V gene: TRBV24-1
J gene: TRBJ2-2
D gene: TRBD2
clone size: few
CDR3 DNA: TGTGCCACCAGTGATTTCGGGGAGGGGACCGGGGAGCTGTTTTTT
CDR3 protein: CATSDFGEGTGELFF

V gene: TRBV10-3
J gene: TRBJ2-5
D gene: TRBD1
clone size: -
CDR3 DNA: TGTGCCATCAGCTCCGGGACAGGGGGCGAGACCCAGTACTTC
CDR3 protein: CAISSGTGGETQYF

V gene: TRBV6-5
J gene: TRBJ1-1
D gene: TRBD1
clone size: -
CDR3 DNA: TGTGCCAGCAGTTACGGCGACAGGGGAGACACTGAAGCTTTCTTT
CDR3 protein: CASSYGDRGDTEAFF

V gene: TRBV6-5
J gene: TRBJ2-7
D gene: TRBD2
clone size: -
CDR3 DNA: TGTGCCAGCAGATTTTTTCGGGCGGGAGGGAACCAGCAGTACTTC
CDR3 protein: CASRFFRAGGNQQYF

V gene: TRBV4-1
J gene: TRBJ2-1
D gene: TRBD2
clone size: -
CDR3 DNA: TGCGCCAGCAGCCGGCCTGTAGGGGCGGGAGCGTTAGTTGAGCAGTTCTTC
CDR3 protein: CASSRPVGAGALVEQFF